The 12 T cell receptor beta chains below all came from one sample that was sequenced in a study of T cells in Graves' hyperthyroidism and ophthalmopathy. Regions amplified from RNA transcripts were the TCR beta CDR3 regions. TCR CDR3 regions were first amplified by RT-PCR with HTBI primers. Each CDR3 protein is one row after TCRdb ran MiXCR on the multiplex PCR reads. The sample has about 640,000 distinct CDR3 sequences, roughly 15% seen once. Sequenced input: blood. Receptor source: a woman between 50 and 59 years old with Graves' ophthalmopathy.

The chain is built from TRBV6-1 and TRBJ1-6, with D perhaps matching TRBD1 (5 bases). Trimming left V 6 bases short and J 3 bases short, with 15 bases between. The CDR3 totals 16 residues. Germline V gene lookup returns CDR1 MNHNS and CDR2 SASEGT. The CDR3 sequence: CASRITGPSYNSPLHF. The CDR3 DNA is TGTGCCAGCAGAATCACGGGACCCAGCTATAATTCACCCCTCCACTTT.

The V gene is TRBV12-3 or TRBV12-4, the J gene TRBJ1-2; unclear D gene. Trimming removed 1 base at V and 8 bases at J, with 8 bases between. This CDR3 region has 12 residues. CDR3 region: CASSLGGIGYTF. CDR3 coding DNA: TGTGCCAGCAGTTTAGGAGGAATCGGCTACACCTTC.

On this clonotype: This may arise from a read error, as a much more abundant clone is one base away. The chain combines TRBV20-1 with TRBJ2-7; tentatively, D is TRBD1 (6 bases). Germline values: CDR1 DFQATT, CDR2 SNEGSKA (reference sequence). This CDR3 spans 14 amino acids. The DNA for the CDR3 is TGCAGTGCTAGAGATTTAGGACAGATGTACGGGCAGTACTTC. Protein product: CSARDLGQMYGQYF.

V is TRBV25-1 and J is TRBJ2-7; possibly TRBD2 for D (6 bases). This CDR3 contains 14 residues. Per the germline V gene, CDR1 is MGHDK and CDR2 is SYGVNS. The ends were cut back, 6 bases at V and 7 bases at J, with 19 bases in the middle. CDR3 sequence reads: CASRRSGLTEEQYF. In nucleotides, the CDR3 is TGTGCCAGCAGAAGGTCGGGACTGACTGAAGAGCAGTACTTC.

The table lists this clonotype with a few counts. This chain uses TRBV6-1 with TRBJ2-7, with TRBD1 matching over 9 bases. The V gene's germline CDR1 is MNHNS and CDR2 SASEGT. J lost 6 bases, V lost 5 bases, and 11 bases had no gene match. The CDR3 has 15 residues. As DNA, the CDR3 is TGTGCCAGCAGTTATGGGACAGGGCAGGAGGGCGAGCAGTACTTC. It codes for CASSYGTGQEGEQYF.

The chain is built from TRBV12-3 or TRBV12-4 and TRBJ2-1; 8 bases align to TRBD2. The CDR3 totals 15 residues. With 6 bases clipped from V and 3 bases from J, the junction kept 7 bases outside the gene matches. CDR3 nucleotide sequence: TGTGCCAGCAGACTAGCGGAGGGGATCTACAATGAGCAGTTCTTC. Residues: CASRLAEGIYNEQFF.

There are a few counts of this clonotype. J is TRBJ1-6 and V is TRBV27, with D unresolved. CDR1 and CDR2 (germline): MNHEY, SMNVEV (reference sequence). V lost 5 bases and J lost 4, with 12 bases in between. This CDR3 has 15 amino acids. The CDR3 DNA sequence: TGTGCCAGCAGTACAGACAACGAGTATAATTCACCCCTCCACTTT. Translated, it gives CASSTDNEYNSPLHF.

CDR3 loop: CATSENSGSPYNEQFF. The CDR3 DNA reads TGTGCCACCAGTGAAAATAGCGGGAGTCCCTACAATGAGCAGTTCTTC. The chain uses TRBV24-1 and TRBJ2-1, with 9 bases lining up with TRBD2. The trim removed 4 bases at V and 2 bases at J, leaving 5 bases unmatched. The CDR3 loop spans 16 amino acids. The V gene's germline CDR1 is KGHDR and CDR2 SFDVKD.

A remark on this clonotype: Possible read error: a much larger clone is one base away. The chain recombines TRBV24-1 with TRBJ1-1; no clear D gene. The CDR3 length is 13 residues. Per the germline V gene, CDR1 is KGHDR and CDR2 is SFDVKD. V was cut by 7 bases and J by 3 bases, with 11 bases left in between. The CDR3 sequence: CATSGPSHTEAFF. CDR3 in DNA: TGTGCCACCAGCGGACCATCTCACACTGAAGCTTTCTTT.

J is TRBJ2-3 and V is TRBV20-1; 8 nucleotides align to TRBD2. Trimming cost V 5 bases and J 2 bases; bases outside gene matches: 12. Germline V gene lookup returns CDR1 DFQATT and CDR2 SNEGSKA (reference sequence). This CDR3 is built from 16 residues. The CDR3 spells CSAPRLSGSSTDTQYF. CDR3 bases: TGCAGTGCTCCCAGACTAAGCGGGAGTTCCACAGATACGCAGTATTTT.

This clonotype has at least ten counts. J is TRBJ2-7 and V is TRBV20-1; tentative D call: TRBD2 (6 bases). The V end was cut by 6 bases, the J end by 5 bases, with 23 bases between. Germline CDR1 is DFQATT and CDR2 is SNEGSKA (reference sequence). CDR3 size: 15 residues. CDR3 in amino acids: CSASLTLEGLHEQYF. The CDR3 nucleotides read TGCAGTGCCAGCTTAACGTTGGAGGGGCTGCACGAGCAGTACTTC.

This clonotype was found many times. This chain links TRBV6-8 with TRBJ2-5; TRBD2 aligns across 7 bases. The length of the CDR3 is 14 residues. J lost 3 bases, V lost 9 bases, and 10 bases had no gene match. Germline V CDR1 and CDR2: MNHGY, SAAAGT. Here the CDR3 reads CASLADSTKETQYF. The CDR3 DNA sequence: TGTGCCAGTCTAGCGGACTCAACTAAAGAGACCCAGTACTTC.